This T cell receptor (beta chain) was documented in a study of blood T cell repertoires in COVID-19. CDR1 is SGHRS, CDR2 YFSETQ, per germline. CDR3 length: 13 amino acids. V was clipped by 0 bases and J by 4 bases, with 7 bases between them. Generated by immunoSEQ multiplex PCR, the TCRdb table keeps only in-frame clones and is missing some. The top ten clones hold 2.5% to 3% of a sample with fewer than 250,000 clones, roughly 89% of them seen once. The sequencing input was PBMCs or T cells enriched from blood (not recorded which). This TCR came from a woman between 25 and 40 years old with acute COVID-19. The gene calls are TRBV5-1 and TRBJ1-1; unclear D gene. Written as DNA, the CDR3 is TGCGCCAGCAGCTTGGCGACAAGCACTGAAGCTTTCTTT. Translated: CASSLATSTEAFF.